One and the same sample provided the 5 T cell receptor beta chains below, sequenced in a study of T cell clonality in common variable immunodeficiency (dated by TCRdb to between 2015 and 2016). To prepare the library, the immunoSEQ multiplex PCR assay was applied. TCRdb mirrors the immuneACCESS table, restricted to in-frame sequences. Some clones are absent from its copies; in checked studies, under half trace to an unresolved V gene, and the reason for the others is unknown. Here the sample lists fewer than 75,000 clones, none seen once only. About 1.7% of the sample is taken by the ten largest. The sample comprised peripheral blood mononuclear cells. These receptors originate from a person aged 18 to 75 in good health.

This clone showed up just a few times. The CDR3 end is not reached by the read, which stops 3 residues before it; the germline J gene fills it in. The rearrangement joins TRBV30 to TRBJ1-2; D unclear. Per the germline V gene, CDR1 is GTSNPN and CDR2 is SVGIG (reference sequence). This CDR3 contains 13 residues. The sequenced CDR3 bases are TGTGCCTGGAGTGTACAAAACAGCTACGAC. This encodes CAWSVQNSYD. The full CDR3 protein reads CAWSVQNSYDYTF.

Many counts were recorded for this clone. The read comes to an end 3 residues before the CDR3 does, leaving the germline J gene to fill in the end. The chain joins TRBV20-1 to TRBJ1-6, with D tentatively TRBD1 (5 bases). The CDR3 is 17 amino acids. Germline CDR1 is DFQATT and CDR2 is SNEGSKA (reference sequence). The ends were cut back, 3 bases at V and 9 bases at J, with 24 bases in the middle. The CDR3 here is CSASSFGGGAGGSPLHF. The CDR3 DNA, read in part, is TGCAGTGCTAGTTCCTTCGGAGGTGGAGCGGGGGGTTCACCC.

This clone was found many times. The CDR3 extends 3 residues past the end of the read, so its final part is completed from the germline J gene. V and J are TRBV14 and TRBJ2-1, with 12 bases lining up with TRBD2. The ends lost 4 bases at V and 3 bases at J; junction bases unmatched: 10. This CDR3 is built from 18 residues. From germline, CDR1 is SGHDN and CDR2 FVKESK. The covered CDR3 bases are TGTGCCAGCAGCCTACCTTCGGGACTAGCGGGCCACTACAATGAG. This translates into CASSLPSGLAGHYNE. The full-length CDR3 reads as CASSLPSGLAGHYNEQFF.

There are many counts of this clone. The read is 3 residues too short to cover the CDR3 end, so that end is filled in from the germline J gene. The V gene is TRBV5-1, the J gene TRBJ1-4; D gene uncertain. Per the germline V gene, CDR1 is SGHRS and CDR2 is YFSETQ. Deletions cut 5 bases from V and 0 bases from J, with 20 bases between. The CDR3 loop spans 18 amino acids. The sequenced part of the CDR3 DNA is TGCGCCAGCAGTTTTCTTTCCGGAGACATAACAACTAATGAAAAA. Translating it yields CASSFLSGDITTNEK. The complete CDR3 reads CASSFLSGDITTNEKLFF. Complete variable domain (other parts from reference TRBV5-1 and TRBJ1-4): KAGVTQTPRYLIKTRGQQVTLSCSPISGHRSVSWYQQTPGQGLQFLFEYFSETQRNKGNFPGRFSGRQFSNSRSEMNVSTLELGDSALYLCASSFLSGDITTNEKLFFGSGTQLSVL.

Many counts were recorded for this clone. The CDR3 loop reads CASSSLSPYEQYF. The CDR3 bases that were read are TGTGCCAGCAGTTCGTTATCCCCCTACGAG. The V and J genes are TRBV28 and TRBJ2-7; no definite D call. Read data end 3 residues before the CDR3 end; the end is taken from the germline J gene. Germline CDR1 reads MDHEN; CDR2 reads SYDVKM. The V end was cut by 4 bases, the J end by 2 bases, with 9 bases between. The CDR3 totals 13 residues.